The 22 T cell receptor beta chains in this list originate from one sample, sequenced in a study of Ad26.COV2.S vaccination and SARS-CoV-2 variants (dated by TCRdb to the early 2020s). The library was made by the immunoSEQ multiplex PCR assay. TCRdb took over this immuneACCESS table, retaining in-frame rearrangements with V and J assigned. Such tables are incomplete; in checked studies, under half of the missing clones stem from an unresolved V gene, and the remainder is unexplained. In all, the sample holds roughly 350,000 clones, and roughly nine tenths of those were seen once. Approximately 5.9% of the sample is in the top ten clones. The intended sense of this specimen's treatment or condition label: approximately 18 received Ad26.COV2.S at low or high dose, single or two shots; 5 received placebo; per-sample allocation not given. Repertoires of vaccine and placebo recipients were sequenced from samples taken on day 63 after the first injection.

This material consisted of peripheral blood, taken in a trial of Ad26.COV2.S vaccine versus placebo. These TCRs come from a person between 18 and 65 years old who received the Ad26.COV2.S COVID-19 vaccine or a placebo.

The genes are TRBV7-6 and TRBJ2-7, with D perhaps given as TRBD1 or TRBD2 (5 bases each). From germline, CDR1 is SGHVS and CDR2 FNYEAQ. The CDR3 has 15 residues. The V end was cut by 1 base, the J end by 7 bases, with 17 bases between. The CDR3 DNA reads as TGTGCCAGCAGCTTAGTACGGACACCTCCGGGGGAGCAGTACTTC. It is translated as CASSLVRTPPGEQYF.

The chain uses TRBV6-5 and TRBJ1-1; possible D gene TRBD1, 5 bases. The CDR3 is 14 amino acids. V shed 6 bases and J shed 1 base, with 12 bases lying between them. The germline CDR1 and CDR2 sequences are MNHEY and SVGAGI. This CDR3 reads CASSRTGGNTEAFF. As DNA, the CDR3 is TGTGCCAGCAGCCGTACCGGGGGGAACACTGAAGCTTTCTTT.

Sample share makes this clone medium-sized. The CDR3 coding sequence is TGCAGCGTTGTATCGGAGACAGCCTATGGCTACACCTTC. It encodes CSVVSETAYGYTF. J is TRBJ1-2 and V is TRBV29-1; weak D call: TRBD1 (5 bases). The germline gives CDR1 SQVTM, CDR2 ANQGSEA. CDR3 length: 13 amino acids. The V gene lost 4 bases and the J gene lost 4 bases, with 13 bases spanning the gap. The entire variable domain, with the rest obtained from reference TRBV29-1 and TRBJ1-2, is as follows: SAVISQKPSRDICQRGTSLTIQCQVDSQVTMMFWYRQQPGQSLTLIATANQGSEATYESGFVIDKFPISRPNLTFSTLTVSNMSPEDSSIYLCSVVSETAYGYTFGSGTRLTVV.

The CDR3 DNA is TGCAGCGCCCAGACAGGTGGAAACATTCAGTACTTC. The encoded protein is CSAQTGGNIQYF. The gene calls are TRBV29-1 and TRBJ2-4, with D perhaps matching TRBD1 (6 bases). Germline V lookup: CDR1 SQVTM, CDR2 ANQGSEA. V dropped 7 bases and J dropped 6 bases, with 13 bases sitting between them. CDR3 length equals 12 residues.

The V call is TRBV11-2, the J call TRBJ1-3; D is unclear. The CDR3 runs 14 residues. In germline, CDR1 is SGHAT, CDR2 FQNNGV. Trimming removed 0 bases at V and 0 bases at J, with 3 bases between. The CDR3 bases are TGTGCCAGCAGCTTAGAGCCCTCTGGAAACACCATATATTTT. Its protein is CASSLEPSGNTIYF.

J is TRBJ1-1 and V is TRBV6-5; 7 bases match TRBD1. Germline CDR1 and CDR2: MNHEY and SVGAGI. This CDR3 spans 12 amino acids. V lost 8 bases to trimming and J lost 3 bases; unmatched junction nucleotides: 3. The CDR3 DNA is TGTGCCAGCTACAGGGGCCACACTGAAGCTTTCTTT. The encoded protein is CASYRGHTEAFF.

The chain recombines TRBV21-1 with TRBJ1-4. TRBV21-1 is annotated as a pseudogene. CDR3 length equals 15 residues. The CDR3 DNA is TGTGCCAGCAGCAAAGTGGGGGGAAGATGCGAAAAACTGTTTTTT. Its protein is CASSKVGGRCEKLFF.

The rearrangement uses TRBV5-4 and TRBJ2-7; 10 positions agree with TRBD2. Looked up from germline, CDR1 is SGHNT and CDR2 is YYREEE (reference sequence). This CDR3 has 16 residues. V lost 0 bases and J lost 5; bases outside the gene matches: 8. CDR3 DNA sequence: TGTGCCAGCAGCTTGGGTGCTAGCGGGAGTCGGAACGAGCAGTACTTC. Protein: CASSLGASGSRNEQYF.

The chain recombines TRBV28 with TRBJ1-1; possible D gene TRBD1, 6 bases. In germline, CDR1 is MDHEN, CDR2 SYDVKM. Trimming removed 5 bases at V and 4 bases at J, with 17 bases between. The CDR3 spans 15 residues. The CDR3 coding sequence is TGTGCCAGCAGTCCGGCGGGTACCAGGGGCACTGAAGCTTTCTTT. It yields the protein CASSPAGTRGTEAFF. Using reference TRBV28 and TRBJ1-1 for the parts outside the CDR3, the full variable domain is DVKVTQSSRYLVKRTGEKVFLECVQDMDHENMFWYRQDPGLGLRLIYFSYDVKMKEKGDIPEGYSVSREKKERFSLILESASTNQTSMYLCASSPAGTRGTEAFFGQGTRLTVV.

J is TRBJ1-5 and V is TRBV7-2; D is perhaps TRBD1 (5 bases). The ends were cut back, 5 bases at V and 3 bases at J, with 8 bases in the middle. The CDR3 spans 13 residues. Germline CDR1 and CDR2: SGHTA and FQGNSA. This chain's CDR3 is CASSPGNNQPQHF. The CDR3 nucleotides read TGTGCCAGCAGCCCAGGGAACAATCAGCCCCAGCATTTT.

The chain carries TRBV5-1 and TRBJ2-1; 14 positions match TRBD2. The CDR3 consists of 18 residues. Germline CDR1 is SGHRS and CDR2 is YFSETQ. The junction had 9 bases not matched to a gene; V was cut back by 2 bases and J by 5 bases. The CDR3 sequence: CASSFRTSGRPTNNEQFF. DNA for the CDR3: TGCGCCAGCAGCTTTAGGACTAGCGGGAGGCCTACTAACAATGAGCAGTTCTTC.

A word on this clone: A junction boundary mismatches the germline segment, possibly from a read error. V and J are TRBV9 and TRBJ1-1; D unresolved. CDR3 size: 15 residues. Germline-derived CDR1 and CDR2 are SGDLS and YYNGEE. In nucleotides, the CDR3 is TGTGCCAGCAGCGCAGAAGCGACCGGGAACGCTGAAGCTTTCTTT. Residues: CASSAEATGNAEAFF.

The chain combines TRBV7-3 with TRBJ2-7; TRBD2 aligns across 9 bases. The CDR3 contains 15 residues. Germline CDR1 SGHTA, CDR2 FQGTGA. J gave up 7 bases and V 0 bases, and 7 bases lay outside the gene matches. CDR3 sequence reads: CASSLTGTSRGEQYF. For the CDR3, the DNA is TGTGCCAGCAGCTTAACCGGGACTAGCCGAGGAGAGCAGTACTTC.

The CDR3 is CASSLATGRGYNEQFF. As DNA, the CDR3 is TGTGCCAGCAGCTTAGCGACAGGTAGGGGATACAATGAGCAGTTCTTC. The rearrangement uses TRBV7-9 and TRBJ2-1, with D possibly matching TRBD1 (6 bases). Trimming took 0 bases from V and 4 from J, leaving 13 bases between them. Germline CDR1 SEHNR, CDR2 FQNEAQ (reference sequence). The CDR3 has 16 residues. Full variable domain (remainder filled in from reference TRBV7-9 and TRBJ2-1): DTGVSQNPRHKITKRGQNVTFRCDPISEHNRLYWYRQTLGQGPEFLTYFQNEAQLEKSRLLSDRFSAERPKGSFSTLEIQRTEQGDSAMYLCASSLATGRGYNEQFFGPGTRLTVL.

The V gene is TRBV4-3, the J gene TRBJ2-1, with TRBD2 matching 7 bases. V lost 0 bases to trimming and J lost 8 bases; unmatched junction nucleotides: 7. The CDR3 covers 15 residues. Looked up from germline, CDR1 is LGHNA and CDR2 is YSLEER. CDR3 residues: CASSQEDGGRDEQFF. The CDR3 DNA sequence: TGCGCCAGCAGCCAAGAGGACGGCGGGAGAGATGAGCAGTTCTTC.

The rearrangement joins TRBV2 to TRBJ1-5; unclear D gene. CDR3 length: 14 residues. V was shortened by 5 bases and J by 7 bases, with 15 bases between the two germline ends. CDR1 is SNHLY and CDR2 is FYNNEI in the germline V gene. DNA of the CDR3: TGTGCCAGCAGTCCCCAGAGGATCCAGCAGCCCCAGCATTTT. Protein product: CASSPQRIQQPQHF.

The chain couples TRBV24-1 to TRBJ1-6; D possibly corresponds to TRBD1 (5 bases). Germline values: CDR1 KGHDR, CDR2 SFDVKD. The CDR3 contains 13 residues. Trimming took 10 bases from V and 7 from J, leaving 13 bases between them. CDR3 protein: CATGRPENSPLHF. The CDR3 bases are TGTGCCACGGGACGTCCAGAGAATTCACCCCTCCACTTT.

This chain uses TRBV5-1 with TRBJ2-7, with D unclear. Germline CDR1 SGHRS, CDR2 YFSETQ. CDR3 length: 15 amino acids. Trimming removed 0 bases from V and 0 bases from J, with 10 bases in between. The DNA for the CDR3 is TGCGCCAGCAGCTTGGGGGCAGCGAACTCCTACGAGCAGTACTTC. It yields the protein CASSLGAANSYEQYF. Full variable domain (rest looked up from reference TRBV5-1 and TRBJ2-7): KAGVTQTPRYLIKTRGQQVTLSCSPISGHRSVSWYQQTPGQGLQFLFEYFSETQRNKGNFPGRFSGRQFSNSRSEMNVSTLELGDSALYLCASSLGAANSYEQYFGPGTRLTVT.

The V and J genes are TRBV6-5 and TRBJ2-1; TRBD2 might be the D (5 bases). The ends were cut back, 2 bases at V and 7 bases at J, with 9 bases in the middle. Germline CDR1 reads MNHEY; CDR2 reads SVGAGI. The length of the CDR3 is 13 residues. The DNA of the CDR3 is TGTGCCAGCAGTTACGTGAGGGCTAATGAGCAGTTCTTC. Its translation: CASSYVRANEQFF.

This rearrangement joins TRBV6-4 to TRBJ1-1; D call uncertain. V lost 2 bases and J lost 4, with 11 bases in between. The CDR3 spans 14 residues. Looked up from germline, CDR1 is MRHNA and CDR2 is SNTAGT. The CDR3 region has the DNA TGTGCCAGCAGTGACGAGGGCGCGGGCACTGAAGCTTTCTTT. Protein: CASSDEGAGTEAFF.

This chain joins TRBV7-2 and TRBJ2-7; 8 nucleotides agree with TRBD2. The CDR3 has 15 residues. Germline V gene data show CDR1 as SGHTA and CDR2 as FQGNSA. Trimming at V came to 2 bases and at J to 4 bases, leaving 7 bases not matched to a gene. CDR3 DNA: TGTGCCAGCAGCTTATACGGGGGGGCAGCGTACGAGCAGTACTTC. It encodes CASSLYGGAAYEQYF.

The genes are TRBV7-9 and TRBJ1-4; TRBD1 agrees at 9 bases. The germline V gene encodes CDR1 SEHNR and CDR2 FQNEAQ (reference sequence). The J segment lost 5 bases and the V segment lost 4 bases, leaving 5 bases of the junction unmatched. This CDR3 spans 15 amino acids. The CDR3 loop is CASSSRTGENEKLFF. The CDR3 nucleotides are TGTGCCAGCAGCTCACGGACAGGGGAGAATGAAAAACTGTTTTTT.